The text below deals with one T cell receptor (beta chain). Stated treatment: over 15 received Ad26.COV2.S at low or high dose, single or two shots; five or six received placebo; per-sample allocation not given. Samples came from day 63 after the first vaccine or placebo injection. The study used a vaccine consisting of an Ad26 vector that expressed Wuhan-strain SARS-CoV-2 spike. The protocol was immunoSEQ multiplex PCR, while the TCRdb copy is restricted to in-frame clones and leaves out a portion. The sample contains about 350,000 clones, about 85% of which appear only once. These data originate in a study of Ad26.COV2.S vaccination and SARS-CoV-2 variants. Germline assignment: CDR1 MGHDK and CDR2 SYGVNS. The V and J ends lost 6 bases and 10 bases, in that order; junction bases with no gene match: 9. The CDR3 runs to 13 residues.

Here the sequenced sample was peripheral blood, taken in a trial of Ad26.COV2.S vaccine versus placebo. This chain connects TRBV25-1 to TRBJ1-2; 9 nucleotides align to TRBD1. The sequence was obtained from a person aged 18-65 years who received the Ad26.COV2.S COVID-19 vaccine or a placebo. This CDR3 is CASSTGTGKPYTF. The CDR3, as DNA: TGTGCCAGCAGCACCGGGACAGGGAAACCCTACACCTTC.